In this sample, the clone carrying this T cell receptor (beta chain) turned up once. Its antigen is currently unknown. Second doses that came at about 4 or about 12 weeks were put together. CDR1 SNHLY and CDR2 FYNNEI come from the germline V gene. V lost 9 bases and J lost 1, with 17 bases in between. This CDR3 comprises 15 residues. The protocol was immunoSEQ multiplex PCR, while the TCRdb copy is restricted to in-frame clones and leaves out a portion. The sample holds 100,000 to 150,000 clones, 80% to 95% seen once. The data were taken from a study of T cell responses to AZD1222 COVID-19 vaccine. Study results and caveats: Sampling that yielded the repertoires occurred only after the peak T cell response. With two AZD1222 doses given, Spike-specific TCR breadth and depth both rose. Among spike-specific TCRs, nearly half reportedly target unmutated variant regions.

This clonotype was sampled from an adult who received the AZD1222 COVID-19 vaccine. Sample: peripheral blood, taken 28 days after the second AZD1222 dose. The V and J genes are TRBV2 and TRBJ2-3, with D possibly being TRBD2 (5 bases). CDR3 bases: TGTGCCAGATCAAGGACGGGAATACGCACAGATACGCAGTATTTT. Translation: CARSRTGIRTDTQYF.